The 32 T cell receptor beta chains presented below share a single source sample, sequenced in a study of T cells after posttransplantation cyclophosphamide. Profiled with immunoSEQ multiplex PCR; TCRdb holds only in-frame clones, not every one. The sample counts 40,000 to 55,000 clones, none seen once; the ten largest own about 2.2%. Material: PBMCs. The receptors derive from a man aged 40-50 years in good health, CMV-negative, and a related stem cell transplant donor.

This clone was observed many times. The chain employs TRBV7-9 and TRBJ2-1; D not certain. This CDR3 comprises 11 residues. Trimming removed 5 bases at V and 8 bases at J, with 7 bases between. Germline CDR1 SEHNR, CDR2 FQNEAQ (reference sequence). CDR3 region: CASSHSDEQFF. CDR3 coding DNA: TGTGCCAGCAGCCACTCGGATGAGCAGTTCTTC.

This clone has a count of ten or more. The chain carries TRBV11-2 and TRBJ2-7; 7 bases align to TRBD2. CDR3 length: 15 residues. In germline, CDR1 is SGHAT, CDR2 FQNNGV. V trimming: 5 bases; J trimming: 0 bases; junction bases outside the gene matches: 7. This CDR3 reads CASSVSSGPSYEQYF. The CDR3 coding sequence is TGTGCCAGCAGCGTTTCTAGCGGACCCTCCTACGAGCAGTACTTC.

This clone was detected ten times or more. The genes are TRBV28 and TRBJ2-1; TRBD2 agrees at 8 bases. The germline V gene encodes CDR1 MDHEN and CDR2 SYDVKM. This CDR3 is built from 16 residues. V was clipped by 7 bases and J by 8 bases; unmatched bases: 16. In nucleotides, the CDR3 is TGTGCCAGCAATTTGGGGCAAGCGGGAGTGTGGTATGAGCAGTTCTTC. Its translation: CASNLGQAGVWYEQFF.

This clone occurred many times. This chain links TRBV30 with TRBJ2-3; 9 bases agree with TRBD1. The V gene end was trimmed by 0 bases and the J gene end by 2 bases; junction bases not matched to a gene: 3. The CDR3 has 15 amino acids. Germline CDR1 GTSNPN, CDR2 SVGIG (reference sequence). In nucleotides, the CDR3 is TGTGCCTGGAGTGTCGGGACAGGGACCACAGATACGCAGTATTTT. Its protein is CAWSVGTGTTDTQYF.

The chain employs TRBV27 and TRBJ2-5, with TRBD1 identical over 10 bases. The DNA end favors TRBJ2-7, so the J call may be wrong. CDR1 and CDR2 (germline): MNHEY, SMNVEV (reference sequence). The CDR3 sequence is 19 residues long. This CDR3 is CASSYHPLRQGATGYEQYF. Written as DNA, the CDR3 is TGTGCCAGCAGTTACCATCCTTTAAGACAGGGGGCTACTGGCTACGAGCAGTACTTC.

This clone was seen ten or more times. The J gene is TRBJ2-3, the V gene TRBV7-9; 11 nucleotides line up with TRBD2. V shed 5 bases, J shed 3 bases, and the junction held 4 bases outside the gene matches. The CDR3 runs 15 residues. Germline CDR1 SEHNR, CDR2 FQNEAQ (reference sequence). CDR3 sequence reads: CASSVLAGETDTQYF. CDR3 bases: TGTGCCAGCAGCGTACTAGCGGGAGAAACAGATACGCAGTATTTT.

The table lists this clone with many counts. This rearrangement joins TRBV10-3 to TRBJ1-6; D unclear. Germline-derived CDR1 and CDR2 are ENHRY and SYGVKD. V was shortened by 2 bases and J by 11 bases, with 7 bases between the two germline ends. The CDR3 loop spans 12 amino acids. The CDR3 coding sequence is TGTGCCATCAGTGAGGCCCGGGCACCCCTCCACTTT. Its translation is CAISEARAPLHF.

This clone was recorded at least ten times. The rearrangement joins TRBV19 to TRBJ1-1; D not resolved. Germline V gene sequence: CDR1 LNHDA, CDR2 SQIVND (reference sequence). V was clipped by 3 bases and J by 0 bases, with 11 bases between them. The CDR3 contains 15 residues. CDR3 protein: CASSMQAAMNTEAFF. The CDR3 DNA reads TGTGCCAGTAGTATGCAAGCCGCGATGAACACTGAAGCTTTCTTT.

Ten or more counts support this clone. This chain connects TRBV19 to TRBJ2-1; D gene uncertain. Deletions cut 6 bases from V and 0 bases from J, with 12 bases between. This CDR3 has 15 residues. Germline V gives CDR1 LNHDA, CDR2 SQIVND (reference sequence). CDR3 nucleotides: TGTGCCAGTAGGCAGGCCCCGTTCTCCTACAATGAGCAGTTCTTC. Protein: CASRQAPFSYNEQFF. The full variable domain, rest sourced from reference TRBV19 and TRBJ2-1, is DGGITQSPKYLFRKEGQNVTLSCEQNLNHDAMYWYRQDPGQGLRLIYYSQIVNDFQKGDIAEGYSVSREKKESFPLTVTSAQKNPTAFYLCASRQAPFSYNEQFFGPGTRLTVL.

This clone was seen at least ten times. The V gene is TRBV19, the J gene TRBJ2-5; the match to TRBD2 covers 7 bases. Germline-derived CDR1 and CDR2 are LNHDA and SQIVND (reference sequence). The J segment lost 5 bases and the V segment lost 8 bases, leaving 8 bases of the junction unmatched. The CDR3 is 13 residues long. CDR3: CASAGDYFETQYF. The CDR3 nucleotides are TGTGCCAGTGCGGGGGACTACTTCGAGACCCAGTACTTC.

This clone came up many times. The V gene is TRBV4-2, the J gene TRBJ2-7; D is possibly TRBD2 (6 bases). The V end was cut by 0 bases, the J end by 5 bases, with 17 bases between. Germline loops: CDR1 LGHNA, CDR2 YNFKEQ. The CDR3 spans 16 residues. The CDR3 sequence: CASSQDSRELFNEQYF. CDR3 in DNA: TGTGCCAGCAGCCAAGATTCCCGGGAGCTATTTAACGAGCAGTACTTC.

Ten or more counts support this clone. J is TRBJ2-1 and V is TRBV6-1, with 10 bases lining up with TRBD2. V lost 5 bases and J lost 7; bases outside the gene matches: 8. The CDR3 has 15 amino acids. Germline V gene lookup returns CDR1 MNHNS and CDR2 SASEGT. DNA for the CDR3: TGTGCCAGCAGTCTTCTAGCGGGAGTTCAAAATGAGCAGTTCTTC. The encoded protein is CASSLLAGVQNEQFF.

This clone was seen ten or more times. The chain couples TRBV28 to TRBJ2-5; 9 bases agree with TRBD2. The CDR3 length is 18 residues. Looked up from germline, CDR1 is MDHEN and CDR2 is SYDVKM. V shed 5 bases, J shed 0 bases, and the junction held 13 bases outside the gene matches. The CDR3 here is CASSPRTSEPTNQETQYF. CDR3 bases: TGTGCCAGCAGTCCAAGGACTAGCGAGCCGACAAACCAAGAGACCCAGTACTTC.

This clone has at least ten counts. The rearrangement links TRBV5-5 to TRBJ2-1, with D possibly being TRBD2 (6 bases). The CDR3 length is 15 residues. Looked up from germline, CDR1 is SGHKS and CDR2 is YYEKEE (reference sequence). Trimming shortened V by 1 base and J by 4 bases, and 12 bases separated the two germline ends. The CDR3 DNA follows: TGTGCCAGCAGCTTGACTCTCCTAGCGTACAATGAGCAGTTCTTC. This sequence encodes CASSLTLLAYNEQFF.

This clone was seen many times. V usage is TRBV27 and J usage is TRBJ1-1; D remains ambiguous. The V gene's germline CDR1 is MNHEY and CDR2 SMNVEV (reference sequence). The CDR3 runs 13 residues. The V end lost 3 bases, the J end lost 4 bases, and 9 bases lay between the germline ends. CDR3 sequence: CASSLRDGTEAFF. The CDR3 DNA sequence: TGTGCCAGCAGTTTGAGGGATGGCACTGAAGCTTTCTTT.

This clone was observed a handful of times. The chain has TRBV5-4 and TRBJ2-5; D perhaps matches TRBD2 (6 bases). This CDR3 region has 12 residues. Germline assignment: CDR1 SGHNT and CDR2 YYREEE (reference sequence). Between the trimmed V and J ends, which lost 3 bases and 11 bases, there was a span of 14 bases. The CDR3 DNA follows: TGTGCCAGCAGCTGGGAGGTTGGAGAGCAGTACTTC. Amino acids: CASSWEVGEQYF.

This clone showed up many times. This chain links TRBV5-4 with TRBJ1-4, with 10 bases matching TRBD1. CDR1 and CDR2 from the germline V gene are SGHNT and YYREEE (reference sequence). Trimming took 4 bases from V and 6 from J; bases not matched to a gene: 6. The CDR3 consists of 15 residues. The CDR3 loop reads CASSITGTGDEKLFF. DNA of the CDR3: TGTGCCAGCAGCATTACCGGGACAGGGGATGAAAAACTGTTTTTT.

This clone has at least ten counts. The CDR3 region has the DNA TGTGCCAGCAGTTTATCGTCAGGGGACACTGAAGCTTTCTTT. It specifies CASSLSSGDTEAFF. The rearrangement joins TRBV27 to TRBJ1-1, with a weak D call TRBD1 (6 bases). Trimming stripped 0 bases from V and 3 bases from J, with 8 bases between. The germline gives CDR1 MNHEY, CDR2 SMNVEV (reference sequence). The CDR3 covers 14 residues.

The sample holds a few counts of this clone. The chain joins TRBV27 to TRBJ1-5; 7 nucleotides match TRBD1. The length of the CDR3 is 17 residues. Trimming took 2 bases from V and 5 from J; bases not matched to a gene: 12. Germline CDR1 MNHEY, CDR2 SMNVEV (reference sequence). In DNA, the CDR3 is TGTGCCAGCAGTTTAGGCCCAACACAGGGGAAGTATCAGCCCCAGCATTTT. Translating gives CASSLGPTQGKYQPQHF.

The sample holds many counts of this clone. V and J are TRBV19 and TRBJ2-5; 7 nucleotides agree with TRBD1. Germline V lookup: CDR1 LNHDA, CDR2 SQIVND (reference sequence). CDR3 size: 15 residues. J gave up 4 bases and V 1 base, and 6 bases lay outside the gene matches. CDR3 in amino acids: CASSIGQGVGETQYF. CDR3 in DNA: TGTGCCAGTAGTATAGGGCAGGGGGTAGGAGAGACCCAGTACTTC.

This clone was picked up many times. CDR3 loop: CASTDGPTGQDEQYF. CDR3 coding DNA: TGTGCCAGCACCGACGGACCGACAGGGCAGGACGAGCAGTACTTC. This chain links TRBV28 with TRBJ2-7; 7 nucleotides align to TRBD1. Germline CDR1 MDHEN, CDR2 SYDVKM. The V segment lost 7 bases and the J segment 5 bases; nucleotides outside the gene matches: 14. This CDR3 contains 15 residues.

This clone was seen many times. The chain combines TRBV7-9 with TRBJ1-4; no reliable D call. The CDR3 has 15 residues. Germline-derived CDR1 and CDR2 are SEHNR and FQNEAQ (reference sequence). Trimming removed 2 bases at V and 7 bases at J, with 14 bases between. The CDR3 loop is CASSLFGDGFEKLFF. As DNA, the CDR3 is TGTGCCAGCAGCTTATTCGGGGATGGATTTGAAAAACTGTTTTTT.

This clone was observed a few times. The gene calls are TRBV7-2 and TRBJ1-6; 8 bases map to TRBD1. With 4 bases clipped from V and 10 bases from J, the junction kept 6 bases outside the gene matches. Per the germline V gene, CDR1 is SGHTA and CDR2 is FQGNSA. This CDR3 has 14 residues. CDR3 sequence: CASSSPTGESPLHF. The CDR3 region has the DNA TGTGCCAGCAGCTCTCCGACAGGGGAGTCACCCCTCCACTTT.

This chain links TRBV18 with TRBJ2-5; a weak D match, TRBD1 (6 bases). The CDR3 runs to 12 residues. The germline gives CDR1 KGHSH, CDR2 LQKENI. Trimming took off 3 bases at V and 13 bases at J, with 15 bases between the two ends. The CDR3 loop reads CASSPDAAQGYF. CDR3 nucleotide sequence: TGTGCCAGCTCACCGGACGCGGCACAGGGGTACTTC.

The sample holds many counts of this clone. V usage is TRBV6-1 and J usage is TRBJ1-5; 7 nucleotides match TRBD1. The V gene end was trimmed by 5 bases and the J gene end by 7 bases; junction bases not matched to a gene: 11. Germline CDR1 reads MNHNS; CDR2 reads SASEGT. This CDR3 is 15 amino acids long. The CDR3, as DNA: TGTGCCAGCAGTCGACAGGGCGAGGGAGGACAGCCCCAGCATTTT. Its protein product is CASSRQGEGGQPQHF.

This clone showed up many times. This sequence joins TRBV7-8 and TRBJ2-5; 12 nucleotides match TRBD2. Germline loops: CDR1 SGHVS, CDR2 FQNEAQ. The CDR3 consists of 16 residues. The trim removed 5 bases at V and 5 bases at J, leaving 9 bases unmatched. CDR3 in DNA: TGTGCCAGCAGCCCTAGCGGGAGGGCCACAGGGGAGACCCAGTACTTC. It translates to CASSPSGRATGETQYF.

This clone was counted at least ten times. The chain joins TRBV6-5 to TRBJ1-4, with D perhaps matching TRBD1 (5 bases). The CDR3 contains 16 residues. Looked up from germline, CDR1 is MNHEY and CDR2 is SVGAGI. The V end lost 0 bases, the J end lost 5 bases, and 13 bases lay between the germline ends. The CDR3 spells CASSYSGQGGNEKLFF. CDR3 DNA: TGTGCCAGCAGTTACTCAGGCCAGGGAGGGAATGAAAAACTGTTTTTT.

Many counts were recorded for this clone. This chain uses TRBV6-5 with TRBJ1-5; D call uncertain. Germline V gives CDR1 MNHEY, CDR2 SVGAGI. The CDR3 is made up of 14 amino acids. Trimming removed 6 bases at V and 3 bases at J, with 12 bases between. DNA for the CDR3: TGTGCCAGCAGGGGAGGGAAGTCCAATCAGCCCCAGCATTTT. This gives the protein CASRGGKSNQPQHF.

This clone was recorded at least ten times. This chain links TRBV30 with TRBJ1-1; D not certain. Germline CDR1 is GTSNPN and CDR2 is SVGIG (reference sequence). V shed 1 base and J shed 4 bases, with 13 bases lying between them. CDR3 length: 14 amino acids. Written as DNA, the CDR3 is TGTGCCTGGAGTGGAGGGAGAGAAGGCACTGAAGCTTTCTTT. The encoded protein is CAWSGGREGTEAFF.

This clone was recorded many times. J is TRBJ1-5 and V is TRBV25-1; unclear D gene. V gave up 1 base and J gave up 0 bases, with 13 bases separating them. Germline values: CDR1 MGHDK, CDR2 SYGVNS. CDR3 length equals 17 residues. For the CDR3, the DNA is TGTGCCAGCAGTGAATTCGTGGACGGGGATAGCAATCAGCCCCAGCATTTT. It codes for CASSEFVDGDSNQPQHF.

This clone was counted many times. The CDR3 DNA is TGTGCCAGCAGTGAAGGGACAGGGCTTGGAAACACCATATATTTT. It is translated as CASSEGTGLGNTIYF. The V gene is TRBV25-1, the J gene TRBJ1-3; 9 nucleotides agree with TRBD1. V dropped 2 bases and J dropped 3; count of bases not matched to a gene: 2. There are 15 residues in the CDR3. Germline lookup yields CDR1 MGHDK and CDR2 SYGVNS.

The gene calls are TRBV18 and TRBJ2-3; D is possibly TRBD1 (5 bases). The CDR3 totals 15 residues. The germline CDR1 and CDR2 sequences are KGHSH and LQKENI. Trimming took 5 bases from V and 2 from J, leaving 14 bases between them. The DNA of the CDR3 is TGTGCCAGCTCAAACTCAGGGCAAACCACAGATACGCAGTATTTT. Translated, it gives CASSNSGQTTDTQYF.